These T cell receptor beta chains were read from a single sample in a study of cytomegalovirus exposure and HLA in healthy donors. Generated by immunoSEQ multiplex PCR, the TCRdb table keeps only in-frame clones and is missing some. In the table there are 150,000 to 200,000 clones, approximately 77% of which are singletons. The specimen sequenced was PBMCs. The receptors derive from a male donor in good health and CMV-seropositive. Both conserved end residues are trimmed from each CDR3. The order of the fields is D gene, V gene, J gene, CDR3 protein. D genes are given only for firm matches.

NA	TRBV2	TRBJ1-4	ASEGGDNEKLF
TRBD1	TRBV19	TRBJ1-5	ASSGTGGNNQPQH
TRBD2	TRBV29-1	TRBJ2-3	SVESGGAYY
NA	TRBV14	TRBJ2-7	ASSEGDTTYEQY
NA	TRBV6-5	TRBJ1-1	ASSYSRQLNEAF
NA	TRBV6-1	TRBJ2-2	ASSDGTSTGELF
TRBD1	TRBV9	TRBJ2-7	ASSSSGTGDEQY
NA	TRBV7-3	TRBJ2-2	ASRFASQTGELF
TRBD1	TRBV6-6	TRBJ1-1	ASSYRGQTNEAF
TRBD1	TRBV7-6	TRBJ1-1	ASSLQGQGAF
NA	TRBV6-5	TRBJ1-2	ASSHLPGRNGYT
NA	TRBV30	TRBJ1-3	AWSVGGTTGNTIY
NA	TRBV9	TRBJ1-4	ASSVDGRSEKLF
NA	TRBV6-1	TRBJ1-1	ASSPQENTEAF
NA	TRBV6-1	TRBJ1-5	ASSLPTVSNQPQH
NA	TRBV6-5	TRBJ2-3	ASGRGGSYTDTQY
NA	TRBV4-1	TRBJ1-1	ASSPPGRGNTEAF
NA	TRBV6-5	TRBJ1-2	ASSYGPGVGYGYT
NA	TRBV19	TRBJ2-5	ASSVQGQETQY
NA	TRBV28	TRBJ1-1	AAGLLCEAF
NA	TRBV6-5	TRBJ2-7	ASSYRTRDNSYEQY
TRBD1	TRBV19	TRBJ2-2	ASSLGQGETGELF